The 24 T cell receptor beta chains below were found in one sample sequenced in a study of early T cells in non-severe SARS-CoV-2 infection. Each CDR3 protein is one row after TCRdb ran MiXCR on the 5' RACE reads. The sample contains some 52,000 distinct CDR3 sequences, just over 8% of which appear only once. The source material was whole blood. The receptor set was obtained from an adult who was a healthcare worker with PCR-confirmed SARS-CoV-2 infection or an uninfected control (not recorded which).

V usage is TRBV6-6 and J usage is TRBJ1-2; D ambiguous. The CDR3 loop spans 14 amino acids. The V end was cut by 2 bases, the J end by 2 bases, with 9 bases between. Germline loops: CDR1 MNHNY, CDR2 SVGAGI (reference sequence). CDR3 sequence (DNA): TGTGCCAGCAGTTACAGCCGGAAAAACTATGGCTACACCTTC. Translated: CASSYSRKNYGYTF.

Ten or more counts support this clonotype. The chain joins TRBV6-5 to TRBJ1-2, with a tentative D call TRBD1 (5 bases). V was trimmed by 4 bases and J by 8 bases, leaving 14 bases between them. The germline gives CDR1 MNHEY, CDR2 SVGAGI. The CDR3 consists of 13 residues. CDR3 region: CASSSLLGDGYTF. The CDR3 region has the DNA TGTGCCAGCAGTTCACTGCTTGGGGACGGCTACACCTTC.

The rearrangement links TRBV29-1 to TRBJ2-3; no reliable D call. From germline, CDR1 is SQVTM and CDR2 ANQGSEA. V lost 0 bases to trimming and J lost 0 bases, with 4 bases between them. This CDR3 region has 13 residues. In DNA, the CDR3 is TGCAGCGTTGAAGAGGTCAGCACAGATACGCAGTATTTT. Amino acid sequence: CSVEEVSTDTQYF.

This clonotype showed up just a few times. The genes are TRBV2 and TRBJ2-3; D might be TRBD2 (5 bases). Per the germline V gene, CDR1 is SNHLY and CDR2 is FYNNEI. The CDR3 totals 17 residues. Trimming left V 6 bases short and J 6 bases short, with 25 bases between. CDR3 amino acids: CASRPRGLAVGGDTQYF. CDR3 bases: TGTGCCAGCAGGCCCCGTGGGCTAGCTGTAGGTGGGGATACGCAGTATTTT.

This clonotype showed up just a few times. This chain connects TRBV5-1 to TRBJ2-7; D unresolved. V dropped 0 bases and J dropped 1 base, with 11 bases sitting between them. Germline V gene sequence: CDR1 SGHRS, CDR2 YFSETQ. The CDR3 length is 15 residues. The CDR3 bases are TGCGCCAGCAGCTTGGGTCCGGGCCCGTCCTACGAGCAGTACTTC. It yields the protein CASSLGPGPSYEQYF.

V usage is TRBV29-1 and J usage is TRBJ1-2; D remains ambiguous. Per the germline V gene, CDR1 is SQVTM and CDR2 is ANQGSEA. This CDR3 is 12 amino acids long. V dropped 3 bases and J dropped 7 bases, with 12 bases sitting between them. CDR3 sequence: CSVETQKVGYTF. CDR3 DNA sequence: TGCAGCGTTGAGACGCAGAAGGTTGGCTACACCTTC.

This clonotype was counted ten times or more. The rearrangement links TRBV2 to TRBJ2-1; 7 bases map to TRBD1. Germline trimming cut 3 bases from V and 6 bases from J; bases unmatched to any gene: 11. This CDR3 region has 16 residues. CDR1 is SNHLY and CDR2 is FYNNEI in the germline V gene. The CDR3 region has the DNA TGTGCCAGCAGTGAGGCCGGGACAGACGGGGCCAATGAGCAGTTCTTC. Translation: CASSEAGTDGANEQFF.

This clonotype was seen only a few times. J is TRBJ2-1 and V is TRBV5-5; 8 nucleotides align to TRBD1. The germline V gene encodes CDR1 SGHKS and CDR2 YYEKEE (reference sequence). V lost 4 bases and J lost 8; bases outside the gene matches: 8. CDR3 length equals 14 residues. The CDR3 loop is CASSPPDRDDEQFF. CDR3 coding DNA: TGTGCCAGCAGCCCGCCGGACAGGGATGATGAGCAGTTCTTC. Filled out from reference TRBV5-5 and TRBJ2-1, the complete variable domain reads DAGVTQSPTHLIKTRGQQVTLRCSPISGHKSVSWYQQVLGQGPQFIFQYYEKEERGRGNFPDRFSARQFPNYSSELNVNALLLGDSALYLCASSPPDRDDEQFFGPGTRLTVL.

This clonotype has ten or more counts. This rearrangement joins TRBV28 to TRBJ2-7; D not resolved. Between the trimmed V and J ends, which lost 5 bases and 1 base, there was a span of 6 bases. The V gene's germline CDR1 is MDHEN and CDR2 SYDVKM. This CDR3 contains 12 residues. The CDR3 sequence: CASSPESYEQYF. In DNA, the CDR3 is TGTGCCAGCAGTCCTGAGTCCTACGAGCAGTACTTC. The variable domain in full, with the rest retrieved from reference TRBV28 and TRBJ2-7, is DVKVTQSSRYLVKRTGEKVFLECVQDMDHENMFWYRQDPGLGLRLIYFSYDVKMKEKGDIPEGYSVSREKKERFSLILESASTNQTSMYLCASSPESYEQYFGPGTRLTVT.

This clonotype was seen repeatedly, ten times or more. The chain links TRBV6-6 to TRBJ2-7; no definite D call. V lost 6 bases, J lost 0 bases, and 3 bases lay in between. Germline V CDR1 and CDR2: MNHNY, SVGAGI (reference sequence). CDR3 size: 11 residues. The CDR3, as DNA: TGTGCCAGCAGCAACTCCTACGAGCAGTACTTC. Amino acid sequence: CASSNSYEQYF.

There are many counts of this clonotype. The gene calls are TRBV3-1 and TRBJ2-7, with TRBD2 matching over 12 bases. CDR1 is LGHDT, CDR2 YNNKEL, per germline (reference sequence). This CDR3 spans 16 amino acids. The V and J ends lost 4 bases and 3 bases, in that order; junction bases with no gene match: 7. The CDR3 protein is CASSLLTSGRFYEQYF. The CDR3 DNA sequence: TGTGCCAGCAGCCTCCTTACTAGCGGGAGGTTCTACGAGCAGTACTTC.

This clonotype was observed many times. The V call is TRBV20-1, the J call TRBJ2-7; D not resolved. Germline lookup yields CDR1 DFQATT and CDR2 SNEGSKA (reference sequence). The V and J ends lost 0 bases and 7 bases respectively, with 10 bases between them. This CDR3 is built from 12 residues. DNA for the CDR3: TGCAGTGCTAGAGATGTAGCTAGTGAGCAGTACTTC. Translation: CSARDVASEQYF.

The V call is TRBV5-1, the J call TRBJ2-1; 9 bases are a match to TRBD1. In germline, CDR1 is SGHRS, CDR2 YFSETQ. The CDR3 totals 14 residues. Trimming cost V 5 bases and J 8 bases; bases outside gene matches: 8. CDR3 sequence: CASRSGTGIDEQFF. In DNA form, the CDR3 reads TGCGCCAGCAGGTCCGGGACAGGGATCGATGAGCAGTTCTTC.

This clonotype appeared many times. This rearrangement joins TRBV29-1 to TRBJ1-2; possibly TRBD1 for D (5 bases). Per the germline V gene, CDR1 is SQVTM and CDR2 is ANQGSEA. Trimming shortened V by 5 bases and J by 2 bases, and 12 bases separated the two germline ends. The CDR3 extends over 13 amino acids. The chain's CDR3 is CSVRQGWNYGYTF. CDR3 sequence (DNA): TGCAGCGTTCGGCAGGGTTGGAACTATGGCTACACCTTC. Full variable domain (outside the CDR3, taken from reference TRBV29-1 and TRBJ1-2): SAVISQKPSRDICQRGTSLTIQCQVDSQVTMMFWYRQQPGQSLTLIATANQGSEATYESGFVIDKFPISRPNLTFSTLTVSNMSPEDSSIYLCSVRQGWNYGYTFGSGTRLTVV.

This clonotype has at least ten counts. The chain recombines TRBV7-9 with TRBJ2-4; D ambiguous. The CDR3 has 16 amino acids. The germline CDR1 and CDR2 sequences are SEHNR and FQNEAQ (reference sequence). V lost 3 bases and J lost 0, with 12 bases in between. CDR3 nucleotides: TGTGCCAGCAGCTTCCCCCCAGGCCTAGCCAAAAACATTCAGTACTTC. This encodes CASSFPPGLAKNIQYF.

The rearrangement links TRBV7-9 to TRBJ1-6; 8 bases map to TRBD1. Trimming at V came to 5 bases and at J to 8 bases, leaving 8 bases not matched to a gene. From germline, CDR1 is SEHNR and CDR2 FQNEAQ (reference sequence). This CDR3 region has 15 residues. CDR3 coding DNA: TGTGCCAGCAGCCCAGAACAGGGGGGATATTCACCCCTCCACTTT. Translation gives CASSPEQGGYSPLHF.

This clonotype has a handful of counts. CDR3 region: CASSRDGNTGELFF. Here the CDR3 DNA reads TGTGCCAGCAGCAGGGACGGGAACACCGGGGAGCTGTTTTTT. The chain couples TRBV9 to TRBJ2-2; D is perhaps TRBD1 or TRBD2 (5 bases each). Germline values: CDR1 SGDLS, CDR2 YYNGEE. V lost 4 bases and J lost 1, with 8 bases in between. This CDR3 has 14 amino acids.

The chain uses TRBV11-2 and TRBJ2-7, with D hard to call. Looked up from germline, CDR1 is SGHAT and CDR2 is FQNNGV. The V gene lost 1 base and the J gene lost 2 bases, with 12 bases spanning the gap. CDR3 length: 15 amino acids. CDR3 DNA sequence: TGTGCCAGCAGCTTAGTCCCCGGGCCCCCCTACGAGCAGTACTTC. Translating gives CASSLVPGPPYEQYF.

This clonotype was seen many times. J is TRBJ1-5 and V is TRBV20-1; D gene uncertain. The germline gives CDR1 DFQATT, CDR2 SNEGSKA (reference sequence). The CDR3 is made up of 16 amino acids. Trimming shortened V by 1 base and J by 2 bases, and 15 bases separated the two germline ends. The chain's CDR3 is CSARAQHHIGNQPQHF. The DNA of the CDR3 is TGCAGTGCTAGAGCCCAGCACCACATAGGCAATCAGCCCCAGCATTTT.

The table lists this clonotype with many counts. In DNA, the CDR3 is TGTGCCAGCTCACCAGCGTGGAACGATTCACCCCTCCACTTT. Its protein is CASSPAWNDSPLHF. The gene calls are TRBV18 and TRBJ1-6, with D hard to call. The CDR3 sequence is 14 residues long. From germline, CDR1 is KGHSH and CDR2 LQKENI. Trimming shortened V by 2 bases and J by 8 bases, and 10 bases separated the two germline ends.

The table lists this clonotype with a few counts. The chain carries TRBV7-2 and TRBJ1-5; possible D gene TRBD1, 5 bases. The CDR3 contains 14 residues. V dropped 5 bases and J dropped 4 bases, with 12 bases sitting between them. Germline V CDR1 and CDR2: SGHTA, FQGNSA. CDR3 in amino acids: CASSRGRGNQPQHF. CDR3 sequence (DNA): TGTGCCAGCAGCCGGGGGAGGGGTAATCAGCCCCAGCATTTT. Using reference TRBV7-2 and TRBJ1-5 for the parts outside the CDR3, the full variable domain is GAGVSQSPSNKVTEKGKDVELRCDPISGHTALYWYRQSLGQGLEFLIYFQGNSAPDKSGLPSDRFSAERTGGSVSTLTIQRTQQEDSAVYLCASSRGRGNQPQHFGDGTRLSIL.

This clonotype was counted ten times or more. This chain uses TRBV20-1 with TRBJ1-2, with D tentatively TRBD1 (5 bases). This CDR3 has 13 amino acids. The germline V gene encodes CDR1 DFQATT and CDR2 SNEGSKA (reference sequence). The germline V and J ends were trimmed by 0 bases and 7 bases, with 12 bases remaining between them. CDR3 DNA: TGCAGTGCTAGAGATAACCCCGGGGGTGGCTACACCTTC. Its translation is CSARDNPGGGYTF.

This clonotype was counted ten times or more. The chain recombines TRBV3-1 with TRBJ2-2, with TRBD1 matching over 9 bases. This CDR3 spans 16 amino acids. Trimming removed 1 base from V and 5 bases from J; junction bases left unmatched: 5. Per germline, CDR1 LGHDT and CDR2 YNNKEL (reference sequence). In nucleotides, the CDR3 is TGTGCCAGCAGCCAAGCCGGGGACAGGGCGACCGGGGAGCTGTTTTTT. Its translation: CASSQAGDRATGELFF.

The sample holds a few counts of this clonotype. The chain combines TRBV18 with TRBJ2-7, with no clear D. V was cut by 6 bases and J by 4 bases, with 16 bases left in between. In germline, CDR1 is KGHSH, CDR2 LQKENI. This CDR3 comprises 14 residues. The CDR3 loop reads CASSLKRMEYEQYF. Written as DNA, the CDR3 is TGTGCCAGCTCCTTAAAACGGATGGAGTACGAGCAGTACTTC.